The next 11 T cell receptor beta chains were all read from a single sample in a study of T-cell memory formation after mild COVID-19. A single record per CDR3 protein comes from TCRdb applying MiXCR to the 5' RACE reads. Of about 55,000 distinct CDR3 sequences listed, around 9.5% were seen once; the top ten hold 1.2%. The specimen was PBMCs or a T cell subset sorted from them (not recorded which). The receptors here all came from a man between 18 and 29 years old who had mild COVID-19 (a few samples of this study predate the infection). Cell type and time point are not known.

V gene TRBV2 combines with J gene TRBJ1-5; D not resolved. This CDR3 region has 14 residues. Germline V gives CDR1 SNHLY, CDR2 FYNNEI. The V and J ends lost 3 bases and 5 bases respectively, with 11 bases between them. In DNA form, the CDR3 reads TGTGCCAGCAGTGACGTAACAGAGCATCAGCCCCAGCATTTT. This sequence encodes CASSDVTEHQPQHF.

The V gene is TRBV20-1, the J gene TRBJ1-1; D may be TRBD1 (6 bases). The CDR3 length is 13 residues. Germline CDR1 and CDR2: DFQATT and SNEGSKA (reference sequence). V lost 6 bases and J 2 bases, leaving 13 bases between the germline ends. The CDR3 loop reads CSAEGHINTEAFF. The CDR3 coding sequence is TGCAGTGCGGAGGGACACATCAACACTGAAGCTTTCTTT.

CDR3 residues: CASVAGVNNEQFF. The CDR3 nucleotides are TGTGCCAGCGTGGCAGGGGTAAACAATGAGCAGTTCTTC. The chain uses TRBV28 and TRBJ2-1; tentatively, D is TRBD1 (6 bases). Trimming stripped 8 bases from V and 5 bases from J, with 13 bases between. The CDR3 has 13 amino acids. CDR1 is MDHEN and CDR2 is SYDVKM in the germline V gene.

The chain recombines TRBV9 with TRBJ1-2; D is unresolved. Germline V gives CDR1 SGDLS, CDR2 YYNGEE. This CDR3 spans 13 amino acids. V was trimmed by 0 bases and J by 7 bases, leaving 10 bases between them. The CDR3 coding sequence is TGTGCCAGCAGCGTAGGGGTAGGGAGTGGCTACACCTTC. Its translation is CASSVGVGSGYTF.

The chain is built from TRBV6-6 and TRBJ1-2; a weak D match, TRBD1 (5 bases). The germline V gene encodes CDR1 MNHNY and CDR2 SVGAGI (reference sequence). V was pared by 6 bases and J by 5 bases, with 16 bases between. The CDR3 runs to 14 residues. This chain's CDR3 is CASRKDSGGYGYTF. The DNA for the CDR3 is TGTGCCAGCAGAAAAGACAGCGGAGGTTATGGCTACACCTTC.

This clonotype occurred a few times. This rearrangement joins TRBV11-2 to TRBJ1-4; D is undetermined. Trimming took 5 bases from V and 8 from J, leaving 15 bases between them. Germline CDR1 SGHAT, CDR2 FQNNGV. The CDR3 runs 14 residues. The CDR3 sequence: CASSLRIMGEKLFF. CDR3 nucleotide sequence: TGTGCCAGCAGCCTACGGATCATGGGAGAAAAACTGTTTTTT.

This clonotype occurred a few times. Sequence at one end of the junction differs from germline and may be a read error. This chain connects TRBV5-1 to TRBJ2-6; D tentatively fits TRBD1 or TRBD2 (5 bases each). The CDR3 is 15 residues long. Germline V gene sequence: CDR1 SGHRS, CDR2 YFSETQ. The chain's CDR3 is CASSPRGSRANVLTF. In DNA, the CDR3 is TGCGCCAGCAGCCCACGGGGCTCTCGGGCCAACGTCCTGACTTTC.

The chain combines TRBV7-8 with TRBJ1-1; 7 bases match TRBD1. The CDR3 extends over 14 amino acids. Germline values: CDR1 SGHVS, CDR2 FQNEAQ. The V and J ends lost 1 base and 3 bases, in that order; junction bases with no gene match: 2. CDR3 bases: TGTGCCAGCAGCTTAGTTACAGGGGACACTGAAGCTTTCTTT. It encodes CASSLVTGDTEAFF.

The V call is TRBV7-2, the J call TRBJ1-4; no firm D call. Germline V gene data show CDR1 as SGHTA and CDR2 as FQGNSA. Trimming took 3 bases from V and 0 from J, leaving 11 bases between them. The CDR3 consists of 16 residues. The CDR3 bases are TGTGCCAGCAGCTTGTTGGGTGGGGCAACTAATGAAAAACTGTTTTTT. It translates to CASSLLGGATNEKLFF.

The sample holds a few counts of this clonotype. One end of the junction is discordant with germline, which a read error may explain. The V and J genes are TRBV2 and TRBJ2-2, with TRBD1 identical over 8 bases. Germline V gives CDR1 SNHLY, CDR2 FYNNEI. The CDR3 length is 14 residues. The CDR3 nucleotides read TGTGCCAGCATTGAAGACAGGGGCACCGGGGAGCTGTTTTTT. Translating gives CASIEDRGTGELFF.

This clonotype was recorded many times. The chain joins TRBV6-6 to TRBJ2-3; D is possibly TRBD1 (5 bases). Germline CDR1 and CDR2: MNHNY and SVGAGI (reference sequence). The CDR3 loop spans 13 amino acids. The V end lost 4 bases, the J end lost 5 bases, and 10 bases lay between the germline ends. This chain's CDR3 is CASSWGVGDTQYF. The DNA of the CDR3 is TGTGCCAGCAGTTGGGGCGTTGGAGATACGCAGTATTTT.